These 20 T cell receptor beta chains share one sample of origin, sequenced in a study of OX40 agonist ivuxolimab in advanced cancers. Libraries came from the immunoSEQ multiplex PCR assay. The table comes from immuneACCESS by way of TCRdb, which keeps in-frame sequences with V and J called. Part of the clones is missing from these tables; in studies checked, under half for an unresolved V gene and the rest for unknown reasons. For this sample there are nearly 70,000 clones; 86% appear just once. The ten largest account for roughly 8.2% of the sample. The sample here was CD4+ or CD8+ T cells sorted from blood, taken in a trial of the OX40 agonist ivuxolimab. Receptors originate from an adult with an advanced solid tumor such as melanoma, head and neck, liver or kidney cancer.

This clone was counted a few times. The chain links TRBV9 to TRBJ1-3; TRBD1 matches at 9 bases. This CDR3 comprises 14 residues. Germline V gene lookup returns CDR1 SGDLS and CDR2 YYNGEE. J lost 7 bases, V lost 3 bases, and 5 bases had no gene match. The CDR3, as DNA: TGTGCCAGCAGCGCCACAGGGGGCAGCAACACCATATATTTT. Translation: CASSATGGSNTIYF. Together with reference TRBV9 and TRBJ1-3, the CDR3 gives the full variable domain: DSGVTQTPKHLITATGQRVTLRCSPRSGDLSVYWYQQSLDQGLQFLIQYYNGEERAKGNILERFSAQQFPDLHSELNLSSLELGDSALYFCASSATGGSNTIYFGEGSWLTVV.

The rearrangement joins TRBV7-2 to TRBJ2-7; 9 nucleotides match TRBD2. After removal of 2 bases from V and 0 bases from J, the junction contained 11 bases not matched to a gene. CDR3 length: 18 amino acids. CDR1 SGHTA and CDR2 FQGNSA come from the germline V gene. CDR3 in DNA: TGTGCCAGCAGCTTAAAAGGTTTACAGCGGGGGGTCTCCTACGAGCAGTACTTC. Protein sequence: CASSLKGLQRGVSYEQYF. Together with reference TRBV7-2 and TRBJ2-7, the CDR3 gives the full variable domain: GAGVSQSPSNKVTEKGKDVELRCDPISGHTALYWYRQSLGQGLEFLIYFQGNSAPDKSGLPSDRFSAERTGGSVSTLTIQRTQQEDSAVYLCASSLKGLQRGVSYEQYFGPGTRLTVT.

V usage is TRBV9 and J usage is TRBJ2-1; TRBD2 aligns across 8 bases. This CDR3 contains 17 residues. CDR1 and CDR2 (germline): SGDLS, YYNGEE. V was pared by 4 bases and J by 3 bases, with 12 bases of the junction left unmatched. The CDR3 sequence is CASSSSGGLTYYNEQFF. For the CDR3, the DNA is TGTGCCAGCAGCTCAAGCGGGGGCCTCACATACTACAATGAGCAGTTCTTC. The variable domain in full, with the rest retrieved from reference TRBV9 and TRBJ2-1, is DSGVTQTPKHLITATGQRVTLRCSPRSGDLSVYWYQQSLDQGLQFLIQYYNGEERAKGNILERFSAQQFPDLHSELNLSSLELGDSALYFCASSSSGGLTYYNEQFFGPGTRLTVL.

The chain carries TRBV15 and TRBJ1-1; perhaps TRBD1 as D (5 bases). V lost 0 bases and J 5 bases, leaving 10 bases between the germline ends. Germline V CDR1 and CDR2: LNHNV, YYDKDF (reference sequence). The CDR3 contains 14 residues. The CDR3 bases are TGTGCCACCAGCAGAGAGGGGCGGGTAACTGAAGCTTTCTTT. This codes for CATSREGRVTEAFF.

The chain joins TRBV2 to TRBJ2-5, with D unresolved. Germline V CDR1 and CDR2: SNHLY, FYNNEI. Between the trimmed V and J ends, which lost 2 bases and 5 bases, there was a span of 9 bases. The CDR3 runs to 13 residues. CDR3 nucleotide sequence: TGTGCCAGCAGTGAAAGGCCTCCCGAGACCCAGTACTTC. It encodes CASSERPPETQYF. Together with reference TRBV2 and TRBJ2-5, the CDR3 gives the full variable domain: EPEVTQTPSHQVTQMGQEVILRCVPISNHLYFYWYRQILGQKVEFLVSFYNNEISEKSEIFDDQFSVERPDGSNFTLKIRSTKLEDSAMYFCASSERPPETQYFGPGTRLLVL.

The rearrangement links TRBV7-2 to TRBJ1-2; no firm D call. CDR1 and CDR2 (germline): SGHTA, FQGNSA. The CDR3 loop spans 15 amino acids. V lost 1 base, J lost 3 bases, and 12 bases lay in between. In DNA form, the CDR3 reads TGTGCCAGCAGCTTAGGAGGGCGAGAGTACTATGGCTACACCTTC. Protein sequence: CASSLGGREYYGYTF.

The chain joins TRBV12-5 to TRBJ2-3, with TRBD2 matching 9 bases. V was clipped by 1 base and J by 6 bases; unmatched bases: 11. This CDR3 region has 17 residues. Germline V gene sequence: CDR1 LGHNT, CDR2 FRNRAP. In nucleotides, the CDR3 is TGTGCTAGTGGTTTGGGACTCTCTAGCGGGGACGGGGATACGCAGTATTTT. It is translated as CASGLGLSSGDGDTQYF.

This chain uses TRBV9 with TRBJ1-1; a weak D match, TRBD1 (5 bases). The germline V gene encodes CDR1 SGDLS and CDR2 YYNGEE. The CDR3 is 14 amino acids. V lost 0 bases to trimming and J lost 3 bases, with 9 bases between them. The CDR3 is CASSVGGRDTEAFF. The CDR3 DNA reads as TGTGCCAGCAGCGTAGGGGGCAGGGACACTGAAGCTTTCTTT.

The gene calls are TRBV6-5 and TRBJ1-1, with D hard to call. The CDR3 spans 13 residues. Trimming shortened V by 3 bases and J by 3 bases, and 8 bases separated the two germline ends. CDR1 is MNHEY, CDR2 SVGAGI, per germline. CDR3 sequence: CASSYNVDTEAFF. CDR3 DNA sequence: TGTGCCAGCAGTTATAACGTCGACACTGAAGCTTTCTTT.

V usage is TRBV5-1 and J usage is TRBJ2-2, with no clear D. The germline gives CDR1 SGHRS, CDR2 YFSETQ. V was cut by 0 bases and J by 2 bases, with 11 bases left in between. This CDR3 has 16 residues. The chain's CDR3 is CASSLAAASNTGELFF. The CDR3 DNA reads TGCGCCAGCAGCTTGGCGGCAGCCTCAAACACCGGGGAGCTGTTTTTT.

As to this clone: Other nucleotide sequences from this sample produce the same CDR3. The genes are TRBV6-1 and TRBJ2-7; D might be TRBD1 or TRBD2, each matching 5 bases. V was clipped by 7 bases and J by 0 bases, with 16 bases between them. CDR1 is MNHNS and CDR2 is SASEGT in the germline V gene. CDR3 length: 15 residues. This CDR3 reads CASTLGVIPSYEQYF. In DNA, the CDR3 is TGTGCCAGCACTTTGGGGGTCATCCCCTCCTACGAGCAGTACTTC.

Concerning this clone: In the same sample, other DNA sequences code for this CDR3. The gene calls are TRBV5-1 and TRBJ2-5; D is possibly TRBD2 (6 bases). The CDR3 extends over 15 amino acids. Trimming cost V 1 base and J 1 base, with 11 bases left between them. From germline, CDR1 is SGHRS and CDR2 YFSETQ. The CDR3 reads CASSLIGGVQETQYF. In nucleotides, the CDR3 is TGCGCCAGCAGCTTGATAGGCGGGGTCCAAGAGACCCAGTACTTC.

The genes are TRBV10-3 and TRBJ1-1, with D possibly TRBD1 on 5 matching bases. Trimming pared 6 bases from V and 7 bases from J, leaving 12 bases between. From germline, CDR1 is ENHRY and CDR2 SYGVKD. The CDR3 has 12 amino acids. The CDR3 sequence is CAIRAGGSEAFF. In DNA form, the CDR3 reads TGTGCCATCAGGGCGGGGGGTAGTGAAGCTTTCTTT.

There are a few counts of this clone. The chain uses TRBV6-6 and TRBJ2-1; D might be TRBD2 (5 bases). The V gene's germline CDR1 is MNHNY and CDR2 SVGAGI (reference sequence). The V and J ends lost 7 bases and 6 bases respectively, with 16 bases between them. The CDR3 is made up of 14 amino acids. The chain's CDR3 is CASMVAGVLNEQFF. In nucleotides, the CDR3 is TGTGCCAGCATGGTTGCGGGTGTTCTCAATGAGCAGTTCTTC.

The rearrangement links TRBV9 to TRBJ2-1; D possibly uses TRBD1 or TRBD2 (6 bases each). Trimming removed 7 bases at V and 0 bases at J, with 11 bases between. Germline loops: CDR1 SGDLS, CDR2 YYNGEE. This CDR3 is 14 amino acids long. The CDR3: CASGGLSSYNEQFF. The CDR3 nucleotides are TGTGCCAGCGGGGGGCTAAGCTCCTACAATGAGCAGTTCTTC.

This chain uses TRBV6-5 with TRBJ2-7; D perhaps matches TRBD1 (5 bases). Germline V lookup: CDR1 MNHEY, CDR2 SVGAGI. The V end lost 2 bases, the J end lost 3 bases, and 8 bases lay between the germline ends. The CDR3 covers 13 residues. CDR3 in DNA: TGTGCCAGCAGTTACAGGGGTAACTACGAGCAGTACTTC. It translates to CASSYRGNYEQYF.

The CDR3 is CASSLIGGREAFF. The CDR3 region has the DNA TGTGCCAGCAGCTTAATAGGGGGTCGAGAAGCTTTCTTT. The chain has TRBV7-3 and TRBJ1-1; D is possibly TRBD1 (6 bases). The CDR3 is made up of 13 amino acids. Trimming stripped 1 base from V and 8 bases from J, with 11 bases between. CDR1 and CDR2 from the germline V gene are SGHTA and FQGTGA.

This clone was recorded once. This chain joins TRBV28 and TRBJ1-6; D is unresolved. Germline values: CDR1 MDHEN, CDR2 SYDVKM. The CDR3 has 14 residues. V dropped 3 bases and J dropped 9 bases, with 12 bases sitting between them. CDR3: CASSLWGGGSPLHF. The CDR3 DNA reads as TGTGCCAGCAGTTTGTGGGGAGGCGGTTCACCCCTCCACTTT.

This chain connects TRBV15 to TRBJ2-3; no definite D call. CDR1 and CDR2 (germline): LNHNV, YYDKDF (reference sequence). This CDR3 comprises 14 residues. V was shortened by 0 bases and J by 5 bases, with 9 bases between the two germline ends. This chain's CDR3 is CATSRDQRRDTQYF. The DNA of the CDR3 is TGTGCCACCAGCAGAGATCAGAGGAGAGATACGCAGTATTTT.

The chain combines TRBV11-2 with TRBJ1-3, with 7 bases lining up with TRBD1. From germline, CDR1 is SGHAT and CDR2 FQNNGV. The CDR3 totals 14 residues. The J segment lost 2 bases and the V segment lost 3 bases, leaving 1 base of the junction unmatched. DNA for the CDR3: TGTGCCAGCAGCTTGCAGGGGGCTGGAAACACCATATATTTT. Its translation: CASSLQGAGNTIYF.